The T cell receptor beta chain described here comes from a study of blood T cell repertoires in COVID-19. The wider study: The origin of the acute and convalescent COVID-19 samples was the United States, Italy and Spain. PBMCs, B-cell-depleted T cells, or T cells were the source of the cDNA or gDNA that made up the material.

V lost 0 bases, J lost 4 bases, and 13 bases lay in between. Per germline, CDR1 LGHNA and CDR2 YSLEER. The CDR3 contains 15 residues. Authors' processing steps: Reference gene primer amplification in the assay estimated nucleated cell counts. The table came from immunoSEQ multiplex PCR; TCRdb's copy has only in-frame clones and leaves some out. V and J calls and clone size follow that table, whereas D and trimming were derived from the DNA. The sample has 110,000 to 150,000 clones, around 89% seen once; the top ten hold roughly 2.9%. This clonotype was obtained from a man aged 55 to 70 with active or convalescent COVID-19. Sequencing input: peripheral blood. The V call is TRBV4-3, the J call TRBJ2-7; D is possibly TRBD2 (6 bases). The chain's CDR3 is CASSQEQGGWYEQYF. CDR3 DNA: TGCGCCAGCAGCCAAGAGCAGGGAGGTTGGTACGAGCAGTACTTC.